This T cell receptor beta chain was found in a study of PD-1 blockade in classical Hodgkin lymphoma. General observations from the study: Patients who began taking nivolumab under 1 year after ASCT were left out.

This clone was seen a single time. What it binds is unknown. Measured with immunoSEQ multiplex PCR; TCRdb has only the in-frame clones, and not every one. The sample yields about 13,000 clones, about 80% seen once. Deletions cut 0 bases from V and 4 bases from J, with 14 bases between. Germline CDR1 reads SGDLS; CDR2 reads YYNGEE. The CDR3 sequence is 16 residues long. Time point here: cycle 4 day 1 (C4D1), after 5 to 7 weeks of nivolumab. Each patient's relapse followed autologous stem cell transplantation, and brentuximab vedotin exposure varied. Researchers report purifying CD4+ T cells from thawed PBMCs by magnetic negative selection.

This chain links TRBV9 with TRBJ1-3; D may be TRBD1 (6 bases). The clonotype was recovered from a human donor with classical Hodgkin lymphoma. Sample: CD4+ T cells from blood, taken before the fourth cycle of nivolumab. The CDR3 coding sequence is TGTGCCAGCAGCGTAGTGGCCAGGGGCCCGGGAAACACCATATATTTT. Translation: CASSVVARGPGNTIYF.